This T cell receptor (beta chain) appears in the sequencing data of a study of cytomegalovirus exposure and HLA in healthy donors. Study in general: The same platform used for the 650 to 700 first-cohort repertoires was also used for the 100 to 150 validation repertoires, as a later analysis reported.

General observations from the study: Subsequent analysis revealed that first-cohort TCR clusters tended to co-occur in the approximately 120 validation repertoires.

Remarks on this clone: The target antigen is unknown.

Libraries were prepared by immunoSEQ multiplex PCR; TCRdb keeps only in-frame clonotypes and omits some of them. The table records over 100,000 clones, approximately 91% of them present only once. The V end was cut by 4 bases, the J end by 3 bases, with 3 bases between. CDR3 length: 11 amino acids. Germline-derived CDR1 and CDR2 are DFQATT and SNEGSKA (reference sequence). This receptor was identified in a woman aged 18-29 years in good health and CMV-seronegative. This chain uses TRBV20-1 with TRBJ2-2; D is undetermined. Material for sequencing was PBMCs. The CDR3 sequence: CSATDTGELFF. In DNA, the CDR3 is TGCAGTGCTACGGACACCGGGGAGCTGTTTTTT.